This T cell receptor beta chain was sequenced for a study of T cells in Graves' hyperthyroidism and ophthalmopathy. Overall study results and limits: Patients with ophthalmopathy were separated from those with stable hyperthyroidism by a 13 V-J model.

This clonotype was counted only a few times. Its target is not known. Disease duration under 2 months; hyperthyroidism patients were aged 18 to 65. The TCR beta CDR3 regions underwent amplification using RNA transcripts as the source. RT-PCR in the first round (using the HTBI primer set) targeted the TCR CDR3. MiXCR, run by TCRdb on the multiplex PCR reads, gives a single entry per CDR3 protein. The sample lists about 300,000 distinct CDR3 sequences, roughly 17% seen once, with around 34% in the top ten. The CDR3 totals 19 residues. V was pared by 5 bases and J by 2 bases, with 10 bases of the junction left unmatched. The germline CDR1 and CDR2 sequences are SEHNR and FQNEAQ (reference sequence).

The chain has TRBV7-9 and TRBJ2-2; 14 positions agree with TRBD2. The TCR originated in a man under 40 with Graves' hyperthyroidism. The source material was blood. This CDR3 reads CASSTGLAGVPRNTGELFF. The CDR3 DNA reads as TGTGCCAGCAGCACGGGACTAGCGGGAGTGCCCCGAAACACCGGGGAGCTGTTTTTT.